Following are 20 T cell receptor beta chains from one sample sequenced in a study of cytomegalovirus exposure and HLA in healthy donors. This PCR relied on a set of 60 Vbeta primers and 13 Jbeta primers. Sequenced by immunoSEQ multiplex PCR; TCRdb stores in-frame clones only, minus some. The repertoire includes 100,000 or so clones, 67% of them detected once, and around 1.9% sits in the top ten. Material: PBMCs. The receptors were gathered from a man aged 25-45 years in good health and CMV-seronegative.

The chain is built from TRBV7-3 and TRBJ2-7; no firm D call. This CDR3 has 15 amino acids. V was pared by 5 bases and J by 4 bases, with 18 bases between. Germline CDR1 and CDR2: SGHTA and FQGTGA. The CDR3 DNA reads TGTGCCAGCAGCCGCAGTCAACCGTCACCTTACGAGCAGTACTTC. Encoded protein: CASSRSQPSPYEQYF.

The rearrangement uses TRBV7-8 and TRBJ2-3; 8 bases agree with TRBD2. The CDR3 is made up of 15 amino acids. The germline V gene has CDR1 SGHVS and CDR2 FQNEAQ. Trimming at V came to 4 bases and at J to 7 bases, leaving 10 bases not matched to a gene. The CDR3, as DNA: TGTGCCAGCAGCTCGCAGAAGGGACTAGGAAATACGCAGTATTTT. This sequence encodes CASSSQKGLGNTQYF.

The chain couples TRBV29-1 to TRBJ2-1; 7 nucleotides match TRBD2. The germline CDR1 and CDR2 sequences are SQVTM and ANQGSEA. The CDR3 totals 13 residues. Germline trimming cut 4 bases from V and 6 bases from J; bases unmatched to any gene: 6. CDR3 nucleotides: TGCAGCGTTGGTGCGGGAGTAGGCAATGAGCAGTTCTTC. It translates to CSVGAGVGNEQFF.

The rearrangement links TRBV4-1 to TRBJ1-2; D remains unclear. The germline CDR1 and CDR2 sequences are MGHRA and YSYEKL. CDR3 length: 13 amino acids. V was cut by 1 base and J by 4 bases, with 7 bases left in between. The CDR3 region is CASSQGPLYGYTF. The CDR3, as DNA: TGCGCCAGCAGCCAAGGGCCGCTCTATGGCTACACCTTC.

Only a few counts were recorded for this clone. The chain links TRBV28 to TRBJ1-1; D possibly corresponds to TRBD1 (5 bases). This CDR3 region has 11 residues. Germline loops: CDR1 MDHEN, CDR2 SYDVKM. Trimming left V 6 bases short and J 12 bases short, with 14 bases between. CDR3 sequence: CASSSGGVTFF. The DNA of the CDR3 is TGTGCCAGCAGCTCGGGGGGAGTAACTTTCTTT.

Turning to this clone: Other nucleotide sequences from this sample produce the same CDR3. The CDR3 DNA reads TGTGCCTGGAGTGGACAGGGTGACGAGCAGTACTTC. Translating it yields CAWSGQGDEQYF. The chain uses TRBV30 and TRBJ2-7, with 7 bases matching TRBD1. CDR3 length equals 12 residues. Trimming took 1 base from V and 5 from J; bases not matched to a gene: 2. Germline V gene data show CDR1 as GTSNPN and CDR2 as SVGIG (reference sequence). Full variable domain (outside the CDR3, taken from reference TRBV30 and TRBJ2-7): SQTIHQWPATLVQPVGSPLSLECTVEGTSNPNLYWYRQAAGRGLQLLFYSVGIGQISSEVPQNLSASRPQDRQFILSSKKLLLSDSGFYLCAWSGQGDEQYFGPGTRLTVT.

The V call is TRBV4-1, the J call TRBJ1-4; 7 nucleotides align to TRBD1. The CDR3 runs to 13 residues. Germline CDR1 is MGHRA and CDR2 is YSYEKL. J gave up 8 bases and V 6 bases, and 6 bases lay outside the gene matches. CDR3 bases: TGCGCCAGCAGGAACGGGGGACAGGAAAAACTGTTTTTT. Its protein is CASRNGGQEKLFF.

V and J are TRBV18 and TRBJ2-2; unclear D gene. Germline CDR1 KGHSH, CDR2 LQKENI. Trimming left V 0 bases short and J 5 bases short, with 10 bases between. This CDR3 has 15 residues. CDR3 DNA sequence: TGTGCCAGCTCACCACCGTCCGAGAGGACCGGGGAGCTGTTTTTT. Translation: CASSPPSERTGELFF.

Ten or more counts support this clone. The DNA of the CDR3 is TGTGCCACGAGTTTGATGGGAAACACCATATATTTT. This codes for CATSLMGNTIYF. The chain carries TRBV2 and TRBJ1-3; D call uncertain. The V end was cut by 10 bases, the J end by 4 bases, with 11 bases between. Looked up from germline, CDR1 is SNHLY and CDR2 is FYNNEI. The CDR3 extends over 12 amino acids.

For the CDR3, the DNA is TGTGCCTGGAACGCGGGACAGGCGAGCTCCTATAATTCACCCCTCCACTTT. Its translation: CAWNAGQASSYNSPLHF. This chain connects TRBV30 to TRBJ1-6, with 8 bases aligning to TRBD1. This CDR3 is built from 17 residues. Germline V gene sequence: CDR1 GTSNPN, CDR2 SVGIG (reference sequence). With 4 bases clipped from V and 0 bases from J, the junction kept 8 bases outside the gene matches.

This chain links TRBV5-1 with TRBJ2-1; 7 bases match TRBD1. V lost 0 bases, J lost 0 bases, and 0 bases stayed unmatched. CDR3 length: 15 residues. The germline V gene has CDR1 SGHRS and CDR2 YFSETQ. The CDR3 here is CASSLEGASYNEQFF. The DNA of the CDR3 is TGCGCCAGCAGCTTGGAGGGGGCCTCCTACAATGAGCAGTTCTTC. Full variable domain (missing parts from reference TRBV5-1 and TRBJ2-1): KAGVTQTPRYLIKTRGQQVTLSCSPISGHRSVSWYQQTPGQGLQFLFEYFSETQRNKGNFPGRFSGRQFSNSRSEMNVSTLELGDSALYLCASSLEGASYNEQFFGPGTRLTVL.

V usage is TRBV4-2 and J usage is TRBJ2-3, with 7 bases identical to TRBD2. With 2 bases clipped from V and 3 bases from J, the junction kept 5 bases outside the gene matches. This CDR3 comprises 15 residues. Germline assignment: CDR1 LGHNA and CDR2 YNFKEQ. CDR3: CASSQKPGGTDTQYF. The CDR3 region has the DNA TGTGCCAGCAGCCAAAAACCGGGGGGAACAGATACGCAGTATTTT.

This chain uses TRBV28 with TRBJ2-3; the D gene is possibly TRBD2 (5 bases). The CDR3 is made up of 13 amino acids. Germline V gives CDR1 MDHEN, CDR2 SYDVKM. V was shortened by 6 bases and J by 7 bases, with 14 bases between the two germline ends. The CDR3 protein is CASSPGVGNTQYF. CDR3 bases: TGTGCCAGCAGCCCCGGTGTCGGGAATACGCAGTATTTT. Full variable domain (outside the CDR3, taken from reference TRBV28 and TRBJ2-3): DVKVTQSSRYLVKRTGEKVFLECVQDMDHENMFWYRQDPGLGLRLIYFSYDVKMKEKGDIPEGYSVSREKKERFSLILESASTNQTSMYLCASSPGVGNTQYFGPGTRLTVL.

The V gene is TRBV9, the J gene TRBJ1-4; D is possibly TRBD1 (5 bases). The CDR3 is made up of 13 amino acids. Trimming stripped 3 bases from V and 7 bases from J, with 10 bases between. In germline, CDR1 is SGDLS, CDR2 YYNGEE. The CDR3 protein is CASSGRVGEKLFF. The CDR3 DNA reads TGTGCCAGCAGCGGCAGGGTGGGTGAAAAACTGTTTTTT.

There are a few counts of this clone. This CDR3 is also generated by other DNA sequences in the sample. V gene TRBV7-2 combines with J gene TRBJ1-5; perhaps TRBD1 as D (6 bases). Trimming cost V 4 bases and J 6 bases, with 10 bases left between them. Germline-derived CDR1 and CDR2 are SGHTA and FQGNSA. The CDR3 runs to 13 residues. DNA of the CDR3: TGTGCCAGCAGCTGGGGGCAGGGTCAGCCCCAGCATTTT. This codes for CASSWGQGQPQHF.

This clone has only a few counts. This chain links TRBV5-6 with TRBJ1-6; 9 bases line up with TRBD1. The CDR3 covers 19 residues. Unmatched junction bases numbered 16, after V lost 0 bases and J lost 9 bases. Germline V lookup: CDR1 SGHDT, CDR2 YYEEEE. This CDR3 is CASSLAWDNTGGISSPLHF. The CDR3 nucleotides are TGTGCCAGCAGCTTGGCCTGGGATAATACAGGGGGCATTTCTTCACCCCTCCACTTT.

The rearrangement links TRBV5-1 to TRBJ2-5; weak D call: TRBD1 (5 bases). Germline-derived CDR1 and CDR2 are SGHRS and YFSETQ. V dropped 3 bases and J dropped 5 bases, with 11 bases sitting between them. The CDR3 spans 13 residues. The CDR3 bases are TGCGCCAGCAGCTCGGACAATTCCGAGACCCAGTACTTC. This encodes CASSSDNSETQYF.

This clone was counted between two and nine times. V and J are TRBV7-8 and TRBJ1-2; 7 bases map to TRBD1. The trim removed 4 bases at V and 1 base at J, leaving 3 bases unmatched. The CDR3 has 14 amino acids. Germline CDR1 reads SGHVS; CDR2 reads FQNEAQ. CDR3 coding DNA: TGTGCCAGCAGCTATCCAGGGGGTAACTATGGCTACACCTTC. Its protein is CASSYPGGNYGYTF.

V and J are TRBV7-2 and TRBJ1-2; perhaps TRBD1 as D (5 bases). The CDR3 runs to 14 residues. The germline V gene has CDR1 SGHTA and CDR2 FQGNSA. Trimming pared 0 bases from V and 6 bases from J, leaving 11 bases between. CDR3 nucleotide sequence: TGTGCCAGCAGCTTAGCAGGGGTGCGGCATGGCTACACCTTC. Encoded protein: CASSLAGVRHGYTF.

The chain is built from TRBV2 and TRBJ1-2; no clear D. The CDR3 contains 16 residues. CDR1 SNHLY and CDR2 FYNNEI come from the germline V gene. Trimming removed 0 bases at V and 7 bases at J, with 18 bases between. CDR3 bases: TGTGCCAGCAGTGAAGCCCGAAACGGGAGGGAAGGTGGCTACACCTTC. Residues: CASSEARNGREGGYTF.